This TCR beta chain emerged from a study of blood T cell repertoires in COVID-19. The CDR3 has 14 residues. Germline assignment: CDR1 LNHDA and CDR2 SQIVND (reference sequence). V was shortened by 7 bases and J by 7 bases, with 19 bases between the two germline ends. Generated by immunoSEQ multiplex PCR, the TCRdb table keeps only in-frame clones and is missing some. The table shows fewer than 200,000 clones, with about 79% occurring only once. The receptor was isolated from a woman aged 70-85 years with acute or convalescent COVID-19. Sequencing was performed on peripheral blood. The rearrangement links TRBV19 to TRBJ1-1, with D unresolved. CDR3 coding DNA: TGTGCCAGTACCCAAAGCGGGCGGAATGGTGAAGCTTTCTTT. Amino acid sequence: CASTQSGRNGEAFF. Filled out from reference TRBV19 and TRBJ1-1, the complete variable domain reads DGGITQSPKYLFRKEGQNVTLSCEQNLNHDAMYWYRQDPGQGLRLIYYSQIVNDFQKGDIAEGYSVSREKKESFPLTVTSAQKNPTAFYLCASTQSGRNGEAFFGQGTRLTVV.